The 24 T cell receptor beta chains presented below share a single source sample, sequenced in a study of blood T cell repertoires in COVID-19. Measured with immunoSEQ multiplex PCR; TCRdb has only the in-frame clones, and not every one. The sample has roughly 190,000 clones; approximately 85% are singletons. Sequencing input: peripheral blood. Source of these receptors: a woman aged 55 to 70 with acute or convalescent COVID-19.

The chain uses TRBV19 and TRBJ2-5; 7 positions match TRBD2. With 3 bases clipped from V and 5 bases from J, the junction kept 6 bases outside the gene matches. The length of the CDR3 is 14 residues. CDR1 is LNHDA, CDR2 SQIVND, per germline (reference sequence). The DNA for the CDR3 is TGTGCCAGTAGTATGGGAACTAGCGCGGAGACCCAGTACTTC. Translated, it gives CASSMGTSAETQYF.

J is TRBJ2-3 and V is TRBV5-5; TRBD1 matches at 7 bases. The germline CDR1 and CDR2 sequences are SGHKS and YYEKEE (reference sequence). This CDR3 spans 16 amino acids. Trimming removed 2 bases from V and 2 bases from J; junction bases left unmatched: 8. The CDR3 here is CASSLALGQNTDTQYF. The CDR3 bases are TGTGCCAGCAGCTTAGCCTTGGGACAGAACACAGATACGCAGTATTTT.

V and J are TRBV28 and TRBJ2-5; 7 positions match TRBD1. V lost 2 bases, J lost 5 bases, and 8 bases stayed unmatched. This CDR3 is 15 amino acids long. Germline V gene data show CDR1 as MDHEN and CDR2 as SYDVKM. The CDR3 DNA reads TGTGCCAGCAGTTTACCGACAGGGACGTCGGAGACCCAGTACTTC. Translating gives CASSLPTGTSETQYF.

CDR3: CATGQGDTGELFF. CDR3 sequence (DNA): TGTGCCACGGGACAGGGGGACACCGGGGAGCTGTTTTTT. The rearrangement joins TRBV10-3 to TRBJ2-2, with 11 bases that match TRBD1. Germline CDR1 reads ENHRY; CDR2 reads SYGVKD. The CDR3 is 13 residues long. V lost 10 bases to trimming and J lost 3 bases; unmatched junction nucleotides: 1.

The V and J genes are TRBV9 and TRBJ2-2, with 8 bases that match TRBD2. This CDR3 is 14 amino acids long. Germline V gene lookup returns CDR1 SGDLS and CDR2 YYNGEE. With V trimmed by 5 bases and J by 7 bases, 7 bases remained unmatched. In DNA, the CDR3 is TGTGCCAGCAGTGTTAGCGGGATGGGCGGGGAGCTGTTTTTT. This codes for CASSVSGMGGELFF.

The rearrangement joins TRBV6-5 to TRBJ2-5; 7 bases are shared with TRBD1. The CDR3 totals 15 residues. Germline loops: CDR1 MNHEY, CDR2 SVGAGI. J lost 4 bases, V lost 4 bases, and 9 bases had no gene match. In DNA form, the CDR3 reads TGTGCCAGCAGTTTCCGCTTAAGACAGGGAGAGACCCAGTACTTC. Translating it yields CASSFRLRQGETQYF.

This clone was seen once. The chain couples TRBV6-5 to TRBJ1-2, with a tentative D call TRBD1 (5 bases). Germline CDR1 and CDR2: MNHEY and SVGAGI. V lost 7 bases, J lost 0 bases, and 6 bases lay in between. The CDR3 is made up of 12 amino acids. The CDR3 here is CASMTANYGYTF. Written as DNA, the CDR3 is TGTGCCAGCATGACAGCTAACTATGGCTACACCTTC.

This chain connects TRBV3-1 (or the pseudogene TRBV3-2) to TRBJ1-1; 7 bases match TRBD1. Germline V gene data show CDR1 as LGHDT and CDR2 as YNNKEL (reference sequence). Trimming cost V 4 bases and J 1 base; bases outside gene matches: 6. The CDR3 consists of 15 residues. As DNA, the CDR3 is TGTGCCAGCAGCCTCATCGACAGGGCGAACACTGAAGCTTTCTTT. It is translated as CASSLIDRANTEAFF.

As to this clone: Other DNA variants within this sample encode the same CDR3. The CDR3 region is CASSPDSNYGYTF. As DNA, the CDR3 is TGTGCCAGCAGTCCGGACAGTAACTATGGCTACACCTTC. This chain joins TRBV2 and TRBJ1-2, with D possibly being TRBD1 (6 bases). Germline-derived CDR1 and CDR2 are SNHLY and FYNNEI. This CDR3 region has 13 residues. V lost 5 bases, J lost 1 base, and 8 bases lay in between.

The V gene is TRBV5-1, the J gene TRBJ2-5; possible D gene TRBD2, 5 bases. The V end was cut by 3 bases, the J end by 5 bases, with 14 bases between. Germline V CDR1 and CDR2: SGHRS, YFSETQ. The CDR3 spans 14 residues. This CDR3 is CASSSLNAGETQYF. For the CDR3, the DNA is TGCGCCAGCAGCTCCCTTAACGCGGGTGAGACCCAGTACTTC.

The J gene is TRBJ1-2, the V gene TRBV10-3, with D possibly matching TRBD1 (5 bases). V lost 2 bases, J lost 0 bases, and 10 bases lay in between. CDR1 and CDR2 (germline): ENHRY, SYGVKD. This CDR3 is built from 15 residues. CDR3 nucleotides: TGTGCCATCAGTGAGCGGAGGGGAGCTAACTATGGCTACACCTTC. Its translation is CAISERRGANYGYTF.

The CDR3 sequence: CASSVAPDSPDTQYF. The CDR3 DNA reads as TGTGCCAGCAGCGTAGCCCCTGATAGCCCAGATACGCAGTATTTT. V gene TRBV9 combines with J gene TRBJ2-3; no firm D call. CDR1 and CDR2 from the germline V gene are SGDLS and YYNGEE. This CDR3 spans 15 amino acids. Between the trimmed V and J ends, which lost 0 bases and 4 bases, there was a span of 12 bases.

The chain employs TRBV11-2 and TRBJ2-7, with 9 positions matching TRBD2. The V and J ends lost 4 bases and 2 bases, in that order; junction bases with no gene match: 3. Germline lookup yields CDR1 SGHAT and CDR2 FQNNGV. The CDR3 contains 14 residues. The CDR3 reads CASSSVAGAYEQYF. As DNA, the CDR3 is TGTGCCAGCAGCTCTGTAGCGGGGGCCTACGAGCAGTACTTC.

The chain joins TRBV3-1 (or the pseudogene TRBV3-2) to TRBJ2-5; D is unresolved. Germline loops: CDR1 LGHDT, CDR2 YNNKEL (reference sequence). The length of the CDR3 is 16 residues. With 7 bases removed from V and 5 bases from J, the gap between germline ends came to 23 bases. In nucleotides, the CDR3 is TGTGCCAGCAAAGAAGTCTATGGCCAATCGAGGGAGACCCAGTACTTC. Translated, it gives CASKEVYGQSRETQYF.

The sample holds a few counts of this clone. This rearrangement joins TRBV28 to TRBJ1-6, with 7 bases that match TRBD1. Germline V gene lookup returns CDR1 MDHEN and CDR2 SYDVKM. V shed 10 bases, J shed 0 bases, and the junction held 3 bases outside the gene matches. The CDR3 has 14 residues. CDR3 nucleotides: TGTGCCACCAGGACAGGCTCCTATAATTCACCCCTCCACTTT. Its translation is CATRTGSYNSPLHF. Full variable domain (remainder filled in from reference TRBV28 and TRBJ1-6): DVKVTQSSRYLVKRTGEKVFLECVQDMDHENMFWYRQDPGLGLRLIYFSYDVKMKEKGDIPEGYSVSREKKERFSLILESASTNQTSMYLCATRTGSYNSPLHFGNGTRLTVT.

V gene TRBV19 combines with J gene TRBJ2-3, with a possible D match to TRBD1 (5 bases). Trimming cost V 7 bases and J 0 bases, with 11 bases left between them. There are 14 residues in the CDR3. The germline gives CDR1 LNHDA, CDR2 SQIVND (reference sequence). CDR3 coding DNA: TGTGCCAGTATGACCCAGGGCAGCACAGATACGCAGTATTTT. It yields the protein CASMTQGSTDTQYF.

The gene calls are TRBV3-1 (or the pseudogene TRBV3-2) and TRBJ2-1, with 11 nucleotides matching TRBD2. With 1 base clipped from V and 7 bases from J, the junction kept 9 bases outside the gene matches. The CDR3 has 17 amino acids. The V gene's germline CDR1 is LGHDT and CDR2 YNNKEL (reference sequence). The CDR3 bases are TGTGCCAGCAGCCAAGTATTTTCTAGCGGGAGGCCTAATGAGCAGTTCTTC. Translated: CASSQVFSSGRPNEQFF.

The gene calls are TRBV27 and TRBJ1-1; the D is unclear. Trimming cost V 6 bases and J 0 bases, with 11 bases left between them. The germline V gene encodes CDR1 MNHEY and CDR2 SMNVEV (reference sequence). The CDR3 covers 14 residues. The CDR3: CASSLRPMNTEAFF. CDR3 in DNA: TGTGCCAGCAGCTTGAGGCCGATGAACACTGAAGCTTTCTTT.

This clone was recorded many times. J is TRBJ2-2 and V is TRBV19; D perhaps matches TRBD1 (5 bases). Trimming cost V 6 bases and J 10 bases, with 18 bases left between them. The length of the CDR3 is 14 residues. The germline gives CDR1 LNHDA, CDR2 SQIVND (reference sequence). This chain's CDR3 is CASSGQTKGAELFF. The CDR3 bases are TGTGCCAGTAGCGGACAAACTAAAGGAGCGGAGCTGTTTTTT. The whole variable domain, remainder taken from reference TRBV19 and TRBJ2-2, is DGGITQSPKYLFRKEGQNVTLSCEQNLNHDAMYWYRQDPGQGLRLIYYSQIVNDFQKGDIAEGYSVSREKKESFPLTVTSAQKNPTAFYLCASSGQTKGAELFFGEGSRLTVL.

The chain links TRBV7-9 to TRBJ1-1; a possible D gene is TRBD1 (6 bases). Germline CDR1 is SEHNR and CDR2 is FQNEAQ (reference sequence). This CDR3 region has 15 residues. V was shortened by 1 base and J by 1 base, with 10 bases between the two germline ends. CDR3 coding DNA: TGTGCCAGCAGCTTAGGACAGGTAGAGAACACTGAAGCTTTCTTT. The encoded protein is CASSLGQVENTEAFF.

This rearrangement joins TRBV5-8 to TRBJ1-4; D gene uncertain. The V and J ends lost 1 base and 3 bases respectively, with 10 bases between them. This CDR3 comprises 15 residues. Germline-derived CDR1 and CDR2 are SGHTS and YDEGEE. The CDR3 protein is CASSLLVSANEKLFF. The CDR3 DNA reads as TGTGCCAGCAGCTTGTTGGTCTCGGCTAATGAAAAACTGTTTTTT.

V and J are TRBV30 and TRBJ1-6; 9 bases match TRBD1. The germline gives CDR1 GTSNPN, CDR2 SVGIG (reference sequence). With V trimmed by 4 bases and J by 10 bases, 5 bases remained unmatched. CDR3 length equals 13 residues. CDR3 sequence reads: CAWTGQGWSPLHF. For the CDR3, the DNA is TGTGCCTGGACCGGACAGGGGTGGTCACCCCTCCACTTT.

V gene TRBV24-1 combines with J gene TRBJ1-2, with D maybe TRBD1 (5 bases). The CDR3 is 12 amino acids. V was cut by 9 bases and J by 8 bases, with 15 bases left in between. Germline CDR1 and CDR2: KGHDR and SFDVKD. The DNA for the CDR3 is TGTGCCACCGAGCGGGGCGGCGAGGGCTACACCTTC. This encodes CATERGGEGYTF.

The chain couples TRBV28 to TRBJ1-5; no clear D. The CDR3 consists of 13 residues. The germline V gene has CDR1 MDHEN and CDR2 SYDVKM. Trimming pared 2 bases from V and 4 bases from J, leaving 6 bases between. The CDR3 is CASSLLGNQPQHF. The CDR3, as DNA: TGTGCCAGCAGTTTACTCGGTAATCAGCCCCAGCATTTT. The full variable domain, completed using reference TRBV28 and TRBJ1-5, is DVKVTQSSRYLVKRTGEKVFLECVQDMDHENMFWYRQDPGLGLRLIYFSYDVKMKEKGDIPEGYSVSREKKERFSLILESASTNQTSMYLCASSLLGNQPQHFGDGTRLSIL.